The 5 T cell receptor beta chains presented below share a single source sample, sequenced in a study of spatial heterogeneity in lung cancer. Time point denoted: sample taken at primary tumor resection. Using its own MiXCR run on the 5' RACE reads, TCRdb lists one record per CDR3 protein. The repertoire holds around 45,000 distinct CDR3 sequences, roughly 15% seen once, with 56% in the top ten. Sequences were derived from PBMCs, sampled at surgery. These receptors were obtained from a male donor with early-stage non-small cell lung cancer.

This clonotype was counted a few times. V gene TRBV20-1 combines with J gene TRBJ1-1, with a possible D match to TRBD1 (6 bases). CDR3 size: 14 residues. The germline gives CDR1 DFQATT, CDR2 SNEGSKA (reference sequence). Trimming left V 3 bases short and J 3 bases short, with 14 bases between. The DNA for the CDR3 is TGCAGTGCTAGGTGGGCGGACAGAGACACTGAAGCTTTCTTT. Translated: CSARWADRDTEAFF.

The chain links TRBV5-1 to TRBJ2-2; D is undetermined. V lost 1 base to trimming and J lost 4 bases, with 8 bases between them. CDR3 length: 14 amino acids. Germline V gives CDR1 SGHRS, CDR2 YFSETQ. The CDR3 DNA follows: TGCGCCAGCAGCTTGACGGTTATCACCGGGGAGCTGTTTTTT. This sequence encodes CASSLTVITGELFF.

This rearrangement joins TRBV5-1 to TRBJ2-3; 11 positions agree with TRBD2. The V segment lost 4 bases and the J segment 6 bases; nucleotides outside the gene matches: 7. The CDR3 spans 15 residues. Germline CDR1 and CDR2: SGHRS and YFSETQ. The DNA for the CDR3 is TGCGCCAGCAGCGTACTAGCGGGAGAGTTGGATACGCAGTATTTT. Its translation: CASSVLAGELDTQYF.

Only a few counts were recorded for this clonotype. The gene calls are TRBV5-1 and TRBJ2-5; 11 positions agree with TRBD1. The germline CDR1 and CDR2 sequences are SGHRS and YFSETQ. Germline trimming cut 4 bases from V and 4 bases from J; bases unmatched to any gene: 9. The CDR3 runs to 16 residues. Here the CDR3 reads CASSGGTGGPIETQYF. CDR3 in DNA: TGCGCCAGCAGCGGAGGGACAGGGGGACCAATAGAGACCCAGTACTTC.

This clonotype turned up a few times. The rearrangement joins TRBV2 to TRBJ1-1; D call uncertain. V dropped 9 bases and J dropped 1 base, with 12 bases sitting between them. Germline CDR1 SNHLY, CDR2 FYNNEI. This CDR3 has 13 amino acids. CDR3: CASGAVWNTEAFF. CDR3 nucleotide sequence: TGTGCCAGTGGCGCTGTTTGGAACACTGAAGCTTTCTTT. The full variable domain, in which reference TRBV2 and TRBJ1-1 provide the parts outside the CDR3, is EPEVTQTPSHQVTQMGQEVILRCVPISNHLYFYWYRQILGQKVEFLVSFYNNEISEKSEIFDDQFSVERPDGSNFTLKIRSTKLEDSAMYFCASGAVWNTEAFFGQGTRLTVV.